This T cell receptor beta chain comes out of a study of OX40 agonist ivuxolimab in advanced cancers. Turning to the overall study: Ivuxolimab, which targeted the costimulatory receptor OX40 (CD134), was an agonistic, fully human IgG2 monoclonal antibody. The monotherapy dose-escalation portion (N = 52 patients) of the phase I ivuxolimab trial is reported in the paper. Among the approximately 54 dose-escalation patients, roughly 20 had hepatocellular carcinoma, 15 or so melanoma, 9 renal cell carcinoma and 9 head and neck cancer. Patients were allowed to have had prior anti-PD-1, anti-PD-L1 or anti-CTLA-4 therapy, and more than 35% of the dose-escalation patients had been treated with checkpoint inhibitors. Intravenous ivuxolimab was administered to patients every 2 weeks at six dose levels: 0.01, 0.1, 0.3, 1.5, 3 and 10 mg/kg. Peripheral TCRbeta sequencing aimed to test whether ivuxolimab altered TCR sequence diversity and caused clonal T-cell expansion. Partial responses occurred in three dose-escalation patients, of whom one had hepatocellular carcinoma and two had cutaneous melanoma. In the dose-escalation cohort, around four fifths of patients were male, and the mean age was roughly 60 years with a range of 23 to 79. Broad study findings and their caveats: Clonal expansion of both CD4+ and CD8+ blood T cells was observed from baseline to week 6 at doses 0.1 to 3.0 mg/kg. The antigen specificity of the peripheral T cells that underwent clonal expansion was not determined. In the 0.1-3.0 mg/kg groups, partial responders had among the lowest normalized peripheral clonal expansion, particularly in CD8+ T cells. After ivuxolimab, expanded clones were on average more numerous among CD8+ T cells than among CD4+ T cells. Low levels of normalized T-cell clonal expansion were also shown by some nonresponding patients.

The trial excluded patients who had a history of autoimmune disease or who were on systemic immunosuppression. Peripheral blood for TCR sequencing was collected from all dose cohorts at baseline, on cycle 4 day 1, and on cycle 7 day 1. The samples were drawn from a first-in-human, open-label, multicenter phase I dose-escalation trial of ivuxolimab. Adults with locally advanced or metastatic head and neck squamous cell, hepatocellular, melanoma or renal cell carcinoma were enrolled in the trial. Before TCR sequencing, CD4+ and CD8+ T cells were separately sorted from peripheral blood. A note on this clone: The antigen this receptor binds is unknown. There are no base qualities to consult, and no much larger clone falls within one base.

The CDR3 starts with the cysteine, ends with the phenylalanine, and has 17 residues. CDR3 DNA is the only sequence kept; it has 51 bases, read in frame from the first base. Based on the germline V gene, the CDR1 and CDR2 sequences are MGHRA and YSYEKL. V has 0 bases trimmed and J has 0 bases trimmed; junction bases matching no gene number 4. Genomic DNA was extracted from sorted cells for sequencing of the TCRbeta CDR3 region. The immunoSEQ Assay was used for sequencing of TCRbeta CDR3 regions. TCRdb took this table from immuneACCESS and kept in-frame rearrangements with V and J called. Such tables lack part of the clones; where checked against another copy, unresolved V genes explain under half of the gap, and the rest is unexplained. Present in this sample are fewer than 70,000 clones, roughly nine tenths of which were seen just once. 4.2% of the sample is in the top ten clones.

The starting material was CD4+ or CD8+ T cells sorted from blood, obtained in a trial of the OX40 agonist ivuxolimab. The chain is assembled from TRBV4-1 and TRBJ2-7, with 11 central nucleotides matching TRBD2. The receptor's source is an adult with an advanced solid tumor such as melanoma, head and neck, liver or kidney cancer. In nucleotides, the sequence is TGCGCCAGCAGCCAAGAATGGACTAGCGGGCTCTCCTACGAGCAGTACTTC. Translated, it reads CASSQEWTSGLSYEQYF.